One and the same sample provided the 5 T cell receptor beta chains below, sequenced in a study of human T cells and chemical hapten exposure. Described time point: patch test 1, 2 weeks after DPC sensitization. Treatment of the sample: therapeutic diphenylcyclopropenone sensitization with weekly scalp DPC. A single record per CDR3 protein comes from TCRdb applying MiXCR to the RACE reads. The sample shows 300,000 to 450,000 distinct CDR3 sequences, 4.8% of them seen only once. The material sequenced was whole blood, taken in connection with sensitization to the hapten diphenylcyclopropenone (DPC). The receptor source for this set is a woman aged 50 to 60 with alopecia areata. Some clones in this sample may be carry-over from other donors' samples.

This clonotype was seen repeatedly, ten times or more. V is TRBV12-3 or TRBV12-4 and J is TRBJ2-7; TRBD1 agrees at 7 bases. The CDR3 is made up of 15 amino acids. Trimming took 5 bases from V and 4 from J; bases not matched to a gene: 11. This CDR3 reads CASSPGQVPEYEQYF. DNA for the CDR3: TGTGCCAGCAGTCCTGGACAGGTTCCGGAATACGAGCAGTACTTC.

This clonotype was recorded at least ten times. The chain couples TRBV5-1 to TRBJ1-1; no clear D gene. V gave up 0 bases and J gave up 0 bases, with 3 bases separating them. CDR3 length: 13 amino acids. Germline V gene data show CDR1 as SGHRS and CDR2 as YFSETQ. The CDR3 DNA follows: TGCGCCAGCAGCTTGGACGTGAACACTGAAGCTTTCTTT. The encoded protein is CASSLDVNTEAFF.

About this clonotype itself: This may come from a read error, since a much larger clone is one base off. The CDR3 protein is CASGNGELFF. The CDR3 DNA is TGTGCCAGCGGTAACGGGGAGCTGTTTTTT. The chain couples TRBV6-5 to TRBJ2-2, with no clear D. CDR1 and CDR2 from the germline V gene are MNHEY and SVGAGI. Between the trimmed V and J ends, which lost 8 bases and 7 bases, there was a span of 5 bases. The CDR3 spans 10 residues.

This clonotype has at least ten counts. The chain employs TRBV5-6 and TRBJ1-6; D uncertain. The germline gives CDR1 SGHDT, CDR2 YYEEEE. The length of the CDR3 is 18 residues. V lost 0 bases and J lost 0, with 13 bases in between. CDR3 bases: TGTGCCAGCAGCTTGGATGGCGGCCTGAGCTCCTATAATTCACCCCTCCACTTT. It is translated as CASSLDGGLSSYNSPLHF. Supplemented by reference TRBV5-6 and TRBJ1-6, the full variable domain reads DAGVTQSPTHLIKTRGQQVTLRCSPKSGHDTVSWYQQALGQGPQFIFQYYEEEERQRGNFPDRFSGHQFPNYSSELNVNALLLGDSALYLCASSLDGGLSSYNSPLHFGNGTRLTVT.

This clonotype has at least ten counts. The chain employs TRBV5-5 and TRBJ2-1; 7 bases fit TRBD1. The CDR3 is 16 amino acids. The germline gives CDR1 SGHKS, CDR2 YYEKEE (reference sequence). J was trimmed by 9 bases and V by 3 bases; bases with no gene match: 15. The DNA for the CDR3 is TGTGCCAGCAGCTCGCCTGTGGACAGGATAACGGGTGAGCAGTTCTTC. Translating gives CASSSPVDRITGEQFF. Full variable domain (remainder filled in from reference TRBV5-5 and TRBJ2-1): DAGVTQSPTHLIKTRGQQVTLRCSPISGHKSVSWYQQVLGQGPQFIFQYYEKEERGRGNFPDRFSARQFPNYSSELNVNALLLGDSALYLCASSSPVDRITGEQFFGPGTRLTVL.